One sample yielded the 29 T cell receptor beta chains listed below, sequenced in a study of shared clonotypes between healthy human individuals (TCRdb year 2020). The library was prepared using the immunoSEQ multiplex PCR assay. The clones in this table, taken by TCRdb from immuneACCESS, are in-frame only. Not every clone is retained; where verified, under half of the shortfall comes from an unresolved V gene, and the cause of the rest is unknown. In all, the sample holds approximately 2,200,000 clones, and about 92% of those were seen once. The ten largest make up roughly 1.8% of the sample. CD8 naive samples were obtained by positive selection for CCR7 among CD45RO-negative cells, yielding a CD45RA+CCR7+ population from which TemRA cells were excluded. The sequenced sample consisted of naive CD8+ T cells from PBMCs. The cell subset or site label for this specimen denotes: CD45RA+CCR7+. The receptors derive from a man aged 18-30 years in good health. Some clones in this sample may be carry-over from other donors' samples.

This clone was observed once. The rearrangement uses TRBV2 and TRBJ1-5, with a tentative D call TRBD1 (5 bases). The CDR3 loop spans 16 amino acids. V dropped 3 bases and J dropped 1 base, with 13 bases sitting between them. CDR1 is SNHLY and CDR2 is FYNNEI in the germline V gene. The CDR3 DNA follows: TGTGCCAGCAGTGATTTGGGGCTTATGAGCAATCAGCCCCAGCATTTT. The encoded protein is CASSDLGLMSNQPQHF.

The chain uses TRBV11-2 and TRBJ2-3; TRBD1 matches at 10 bases. CDR1 is SGHAT and CDR2 is FQNNGV in the germline V gene. This CDR3 is 16 amino acids long. Trimming removed 5 bases from V and 0 bases from J; junction bases left unmatched: 5. CDR3 residues: CASSGRTGGSTDTQYF. The CDR3 DNA reads as TGTGCCAGCAGCGGAAGGACAGGGGGTAGCACAGATACGCAGTATTTT.

V gene TRBV6-1 combines with J gene TRBJ2-1, with TRBD2 matching 12 bases. The junction had 3 bases not matched to a gene; V was cut back by 0 bases and J by 6 bases. CDR1 and CDR2 (germline): MNHNS, SASEGT. The CDR3 runs 16 residues. The CDR3 loop is CASSEARLAGVNEQFF. The CDR3, as DNA: TGTGCCAGCAGTGAAGCGAGACTAGCGGGAGTCAATGAGCAGTTCTTC.

This chain connects TRBV28 to TRBJ1-1; possibly TRBD1 for D (6 bases). The CDR3 length is 13 residues. V was pared by 5 bases and J by 11 bases, with 18 bases between. CDR1 MDHEN and CDR2 SYDVKM come from the germline V gene. CDR3 nucleotide sequence: TGTGCCAGCAGTCCGCGGACAGTTTCTTGGGCTTTCTTT. This translates into CASSPRTVSWAFF.

J is TRBJ1-3 and V is TRBV10-3, with TRBD1 as a possible D gene (5 bases). Germline CDR1 and CDR2: ENHRY and SYGVKD. The CDR3 runs to 16 residues. V lost 3 bases and J lost 2, with 14 bases in between. CDR3 in DNA: TGTGCCATCAGTGATCCCGGGGGGGAAACTGGAAACACCATATATTTT. Protein: CAISDPGGETGNTIYF.

The chain is built from TRBV28 and TRBJ2-1; D is tentatively TRBD1 or TRBD2 (5 bases each). Germline V gene lookup returns CDR1 MDHEN and CDR2 SYDVKM. Trimming took off 5 bases at V and 5 bases at J, with 13 bases between the two ends. This CDR3 contains 14 residues. The CDR3: CASSPRDGHNEQFF. The CDR3 DNA reads as TGTGCCAGCAGTCCCCGGGACGGGCACAATGAGCAGTTCTTC.

This clone appeared once. The gene calls are TRBV28 and TRBJ2-1; perhaps TRBD2 as D (6 bases). Between the trimmed V and J ends, which lost 1 base and 5 bases, there was a span of 15 bases. The CDR3 has 16 residues. Germline V gene data show CDR1 as MDHEN and CDR2 as SYDVKM. This chain's CDR3 is CASSLFPAGHHNEQFF. CDR3 sequence (DNA): TGTGCCAGCAGTTTATTCCCAGCGGGCCATCACAATGAGCAGTTCTTC.

The chain recombines TRBV27 with TRBJ2-1; 7 bases are shared with TRBD2. The CDR3 length is 15 residues. With 0 bases clipped from V and 3 bases from J, the junction kept 2 bases outside the gene matches. Germline loops: CDR1 MNHEY, CDR2 SMNVEV (reference sequence). CDR3 sequence (DNA): TGTGCCAGCAGTTTATCAACTAGCGTCTACAATGAGCAGTTCTTC. Encoded protein: CASSLSTSVYNEQFF.

This clone was observed a single time. Distinct nucleotide sequences in the sample also encode this CDR3. The rearrangement links TRBV7-2 to TRBJ1-1; the D is unclear. Germline CDR1 reads SGHTA; CDR2 reads FQGNSA. This CDR3 region has 12 residues. Trimming cost V 1 base and J 4 bases, with 4 bases left between them. Here the CDR3 reads CASSLGLTEAFF. The CDR3 DNA follows: TGTGCCAGCAGCTTAGGGCTCACTGAAGCTTTCTTT.

This clone was picked up one time. The same CDR3 also results from other DNA sequences found in this sample. V usage is TRBV5-6 and J usage is TRBJ2-3; TRBD2 is a possible D gene (6 bases). The CDR3 has 14 amino acids. Deletions cut 0 bases from V and 3 bases from J, with 8 bases between. The germline V gene encodes CDR1 SGHDT and CDR2 YYEEEE. DNA for the CDR3: TGTGCCAGCAGCTTGGGAGGGAGGACAGATACGCAGTATTTT. Protein product: CASSLGGRTDTQYF. The full variable domain, rest sourced from reference TRBV5-6 and TRBJ2-3, is DAGVTQSPTHLIKTRGQQVTLRCSPKSGHDTVSWYQQALGQGPQFIFQYYEEEERQRGNFPDRFSGHQFPNYSSELNVNALLLGDSALYLCASSLGGRTDTQYFGPGTRLTVL.

This chain links TRBV28 with TRBJ2-5, with 9 bases that match TRBD1. The V segment lost 5 bases and the J segment 5 bases; nucleotides outside the gene matches: 9. The CDR3 covers 15 residues. Germline CDR1 is MDHEN and CDR2 is SYDVKM. The CDR3 DNA follows: TGTGCCAGCAGTCCGAGGGACAGGGCAACGGAGACCCAGTACTTC. Encoded protein: CASSPRDRATETQYF.

J is TRBJ2-2 and V is TRBV5-1; D might be TRBD2 (5 bases). The ends were cut back, 4 bases at V and 2 bases at J, with 12 bases in the middle. The CDR3 consists of 15 residues. Germline lookup yields CDR1 SGHRS and CDR2 YFSETQ. The CDR3 region has the DNA TGCGCCAGCAGCCCGAGCCCGGGAAACACCGGGGAGCTGTTTTTT. Translation gives CASSPSPGNTGELFF.

V and J are TRBV7-8 and TRBJ2-3; D remains ambiguous. The germline gives CDR1 SGHVS, CDR2 FQNEAQ. This CDR3 is built from 15 residues. Trimming removed 1 base at V and 2 bases at J, with 10 bases between. The CDR3 sequence: CASSLGAAYTDTQYF. CDR3 DNA sequence: TGTGCCAGCAGCTTAGGGGCAGCGTACACAGATACGCAGTATTTT.

The gene calls are TRBV6-1 and TRBJ2-1; possible D gene TRBD2, 6 bases. The CDR3 covers 17 residues. Germline assignment: CDR1 MNHNS and CDR2 SASEGT. V was shortened by 1 base and J by 4 bases, with 17 bases between the two germline ends. The CDR3 loop is CASSEGLSGWGYNEQFF. CDR3 sequence (DNA): TGTGCCAGCAGTGAAGGGCTAAGCGGGTGGGGTTACAATGAGCAGTTCTTC.

As DNA, the CDR3 is TGCGCCAGCAGCTCCAAGCCAGGGAATGACGAGCAGTACTTC. It is translated as CASSSKPGNDEQYF. The chain employs TRBV4-1 and TRBJ2-7, with D tentatively TRBD1 (5 bases). The CDR3 covers 14 residues. V was clipped by 5 bases and J by 5 bases, with 16 bases between them. CDR1 is MGHRA and CDR2 is YSYEKL in the germline V gene.

The chain employs TRBV2 and TRBJ2-5; 11 bases fit TRBD1. Germline trimming cut 9 bases from V and 3 bases from J; bases unmatched to any gene: 3. Germline V gene data show CDR1 as SNHLY and CDR2 as FYNNEI. This CDR3 comprises 13 residues. The CDR3 region has the DNA TGTGCCAGTAGGGGACAGGGGGAAGAGACCCAGTACTTC. It translates to CASRGQGEETQYF.

This clone showed up just once. The rearrangement links TRBV27 to TRBJ2-7, with D perhaps TRBD1 (6 bases). The germline gives CDR1 MNHEY, CDR2 SMNVEV (reference sequence). Trimming pared 5 bases from V and 0 bases from J, leaving 17 bases between. The CDR3 contains 16 residues. The CDR3 DNA reads as TGTGCCAGCAGTCCCTTACAGGGCCGAGACTCCTACGAGCAGTACTTC. This codes for CASSPLQGRDSYEQYF.

The V gene is TRBV7-9, the J gene TRBJ2-6; D could derive from TRBD1 or TRBD2 (5 bases each). The CDR3 runs 16 residues. The V end was cut by 4 bases, the J end by 0 bases, with 10 bases between. The germline V gene encodes CDR1 SEHNR and CDR2 FQNEAQ (reference sequence). The CDR3 DNA reads as TGTGCCAGCAGCTGGGACGGAAGCTCTGGGGCCAACGTCCTGACTTTC. Translating gives CASSWDGSSGANVLTF.

The rearrangement joins TRBV7-2 to TRBJ2-1; 12 bases align to TRBD2. The V gene end was trimmed by 0 bases and the J gene end by 8 bases; junction bases not matched to a gene: 8. CDR1 and CDR2 from the germline V gene are SGHTA and FQGNSA. The CDR3 consists of 17 residues. The CDR3 loop is CASSLATSGSGAYEQFF. Written as DNA, the CDR3 is TGTGCCAGCAGCTTAGCGACTAGCGGGAGCGGGGCATATGAGCAGTTCTTC.

With respect to this clone: Other DNA sequences within the sample encode an identical CDR3. The rearrangement links TRBV27 to TRBJ2-7; D call uncertain. This CDR3 is 14 amino acids long. Per the germline V gene, CDR1 is MNHEY and CDR2 is SMNVEV (reference sequence). Trimming left V 3 bases short and J 0 bases short, with 9 bases between. CDR3 in amino acids: CASSFLRSSYEQYF. CDR3 DNA sequence: TGTGCCAGCAGTTTTCTTAGGAGCTCCTACGAGCAGTACTTC.

The chain is built from TRBV4-3 and TRBJ2-2; 13 nucleotides match TRBD2. The CDR3 spans 19 residues. The J segment lost 4 bases and the V segment lost 5 bases, leaving 13 bases of the junction unmatched. The germline CDR1 and CDR2 sequences are LGHNA and YSLEER. CDR3 DNA sequence: TGCGCCAGCAGCGGCGGGACTAGCGGGACCCAAGATAGCACCGGGGAGCTGTTTTTT. Translated, it gives CASSGGTSGTQDSTGELFF.

This clone was seen a single time. The chain recombines TRBV11-2 with TRBJ2-3, with D tentatively TRBD2 (6 bases). Germline V gene data show CDR1 as SGHAT and CDR2 as FQNNGV. Trimming removed 1 base at V and 2 bases at J, with 10 bases between. This CDR3 is 15 amino acids long. The CDR3 is CASSLVRGYTDTQYF. The CDR3, as DNA: TGTGCCAGCAGCTTAGTTCGGGGGTACACAGATACGCAGTATTTT.

The genes are TRBV6-5 and TRBJ2-7, with a possible D match to TRBD1 (6 bases). V lost 0 bases and J lost 9, with 18 bases in between. From germline, CDR1 is MNHEY and CDR2 SVGAGI. CDR3 length equals 15 residues. The CDR3 protein is CASSYSVGRGRGQYF. DNA for the CDR3: TGTGCCAGCAGTTACTCGGTTGGCAGGGGAAGGGGGCAGTACTTC.

This clone has a single count. The gene calls are TRBV4-1 and TRBJ2-1; D call uncertain. There are 16 residues in the CDR3. Germline V gene data show CDR1 as MGHRA and CDR2 as YSYEKL. Trimming removed 0 bases from V and 3 bases from J, with 12 bases in between. The chain's CDR3 is CASSQDEITLYNEQFF. In DNA form, the CDR3 reads TGCGCCAGCAGCCAAGATGAGATAACCCTCTACAATGAGCAGTTCTTC.

Worth noting for this clone: One junction end disagrees with the germline gene, perhaps due to a read error. The chain combines TRBV20-1 with TRBJ2-3; the match to TRBD1 covers 9 bases. Germline V gene lookup returns CDR1 DFQATT and CDR2 SNEGSKA (reference sequence). This CDR3 is built from 11 residues. The CDR3 loop is CSAPLGTGTLF. The CDR3 coding sequence is TGCAGTGCTCCCCTCGGGACAGGGACCCTCTTT.

This clone was recorded only once. The rearrangement joins TRBV4-1 to TRBJ2-1; D possibly corresponds to TRBD2 (5 bases). The ends were cut back, 0 bases at V and 7 bases at J, with 7 bases in the middle. The germline V gene encodes CDR1 MGHRA and CDR2 YSYEKL. The CDR3 contains 13 residues. CDR3 region: CASSQDWENEQFF. In DNA form, the CDR3 reads TGCGCCAGCAGCCAAGACTGGGAGAATGAGCAGTTCTTC.

V gene TRBV9 combines with J gene TRBJ2-1, with D unclear. The CDR3 is 13 amino acids. V was shortened by 2 bases and J by 5 bases, with 8 bases between the two germline ends. CDR1 SGDLS and CDR2 YYNGEE come from the germline V gene. This chain's CDR3 is CASSVIEHNEQFF. The CDR3 coding sequence is TGTGCCAGCAGCGTTATAGAACACAATGAGCAGTTCTTC.

The J gene is TRBJ2-7, the V gene TRBV2; D possibly corresponds to TRBD1 (6 bases). With 7 bases removed from V and 4 bases from J, the gap between germline ends came to 14 bases. The germline V gene has CDR1 SNHLY and CDR2 FYNNEI. This CDR3 has 13 residues. CDR3 residues: CASKRTEDYEQYF. CDR3 nucleotide sequence: TGTGCCAGCAAGCGGACAGAAGATTACGAGCAGTACTTC.

The chain links TRBV27 to TRBJ2-7; 11 nucleotides line up with TRBD1. V lost 11 bases, J lost 6 bases, and 18 bases stayed unmatched. This CDR3 is 16 amino acids long. The germline V gene has CDR1 MNHEY and CDR2 SMNVEV (reference sequence). The CDR3 nucleotides read TGTGCCCGCCACTACGACGGACAGGGGGCCTGGGGCGAGCAGTACTTC. Translation: CARHYDGQGAWGEQYF.